This T cell receptor (beta chain) was identified during a study of a mutant IDH1 vaccine in newly diagnosed glioma (dated by TCRdb to 2020 to 2022). About the investigation overall: The roughly 34 treated patients were about 60% male and roughly 40% female, with a mean age of around 40 years. Before enrollment, most patients had been given radiochemotherapy with temozolomide as standard therapy, while the rest had received either radiotherapy alone or temozolomide alone. Peripheral blood was drawn at six visits: V03 (baseline), V05, V07, V10, V12 and V13. For exploratory analyses, longitudinal TCRB deep sequencing was carried out in roughly 25 treated patients wherever samples were available.

This clone has just one count. This receptor's antigen is unknown. No per-base quality is available; no much larger clone lies one base away. What this sample's time point label stands for: baseline, week 1 (first vaccination visit). The treatment or condition label corresponds to: pre-vaccination baseline after standard-of-care therapy. Donors had newly diagnosed WHO grade 3 or 4 IDH1-mutant astrocytomas with loss of nuclear ATRX. The samples were drawn from NOA16, a multicentre, single-arm, open-label phase I trial in Germany that tested a mutant IDH1 peptide vaccine in humans for the first time. Visit V03 blood draws served as the baseline sample for immunogenicity testing. Genomic DNA for TCRB sequencing was extracted from EDTA blood using the DNeasy Blood and Tissue Kit. Reading the germline V gene gives CDR1 SGHRS and CDR2 YFSETQ. From cysteine to phenylalanine, the CDR3 is 15 amino acids long. Only the CDR3 DNA is retained, 45 bases long and in frame from the first base. Compared with germline, V lacks 2 bases and J lacks 4 bases; bases without a gene match: 6.

The library was made by the immunoSEQ multiplex PCR assay. Rearranged TCR beta chain sequences were amplified with the hsTCRB Kit following the manufacturer's protocol. An Illumina MiSeq was used to sequence the TCRB libraries. Processing in the source paper ran as follows. The kit vendor's proprietary platform handled demultiplexing, trimming and gene mapping. TCRdb's version of the immuneACCESS table is confined to in-frame rearrangements and falls short of the full clone set. An unresolved V gene accounts for under half of the shortfall where checked; the remainder is of unknown origin. V and J calls plus clone size are reproduced from that table; the DNA served to infer D and trimming. Counted in this sample were tens of thousands of clones; around 79% of them appeared once. The leading ten clones occupy about 21% of the sample. Points the paper makes about the study in general: The authors noted that analyses of patient blood samples could not be reproduced because of sample limitations. Pseudoprogression seemed to be unrelated to changes in the top peripheral T cell clonotypes found by TCRB sequencing. Vaccine-induced immune responses across multiple MHC alleles were detected in about 92% of patients. Selection of PBMC samples for TCRB deep sequencing was based on availability.

The sequence was collected from a man under 40 with glioma. The sequencing used PBMCs, collected from a glioma patient treated with radiotherapy, temozolomide or both. Recombination joined TRBV5-1 with TRBJ2-5; 9 middle bases align to TRBD1. The CDR3 region has the sequence CASSLQGAGAETQYF. In nucleotide form, the sequence is TGCGCCAGCAGCTTACAGGGGGCCGGGGCAGAGACCCAGTACTTC. The full variable domain, completed from the reference TRBV5-1 and TRBJ2-5 proteins outside the CDR3, reads KAGVTQTPRYLIKTRGQQVTLSCSPISGHRSVSWYQQTPGQGLQFLFEYFSETQRNKGNFPGRFSGRQFSNSRSEMNVSTLELGDSALYLCASSLQGAGAETQYFGPGTRLLVL.